The 22 T cell receptor beta chains presented below share a single source sample, sequenced in a study of naive and memory T cell subsets. Two oligonucleotides, mixed equimolar, formed the beta constant-region primer covering TRBC1 and TRBC2. The ligated cDNA underwent four PCR rounds using SP2 and nested alpha and beta constant-region primers. TCRdb reprocessed the UMI-ligation and nested PCR reads with MiXCR, giving one entry per CDR3 protein. The sample consists of some 83,000 distinct CDR3 sequences, approximately 10% of them appearing once. Sequencing was done on a sample of naive CD8+ T cells from blood. Receptors were obtained from a human donor in good health.

The V call is TRBV3-1, the J call TRBJ2-2, with a tentative D call TRBD2 (5 bases). Trimming shortened V by 5 bases and J by 3 bases, and 16 bases separated the two germline ends. This CDR3 comprises 16 residues. CDR1 and CDR2 from the germline V gene are LGHDT and YNNKEL (reference sequence). CDR3 coding DNA: TGTGCCAGCAGCTACTCGAGCGAGGGAGACACCGGGGAGCTGTTTTTT. As protein: CASSYSSEGDTGELFF.

The rearrangement links TRBV15 to TRBJ2-7, with D maybe TRBD1 (6 bases). The CDR3 has 13 residues. CDR1 LNHNV and CDR2 YYDKDF come from the germline V gene (reference sequence). The V and J ends lost 9 bases and 1 base respectively, with 13 bases between them. The CDR3 protein is CATSPGQSYEQYF. The CDR3 DNA is TGTGCCACTAGCCCTGGACAGTCCTACGAGCAGTACTTC.

This clonotype has a handful of counts. V is TRBV19 and J is TRBJ2-1, with D uncertain. Between the trimmed V and J ends, which lost 1 base and 6 bases, there was a span of 10 bases. The CDR3 spans 14 residues. Germline lookup yields CDR1 LNHDA and CDR2 SQIVND (reference sequence). The CDR3 reads CASSIGIGTNEQFF. The CDR3 bases are TGTGCCAGTAGTATAGGTATCGGCACCAATGAGCAGTTCTTC. Supplemented by reference TRBV19 and TRBJ2-1, the full variable domain reads DGGITQSPKYLFRKEGQNVTLSCEQNLNHDAMYWYRQDPGQGLRLIYYSQIVNDFQKGDIAEGYSVSREKKESFPLTVTSAQKNPTAFYLCASSIGIGTNEQFFGPGTRLTVL.

The V gene is TRBV11-2, the J gene TRBJ2-7, with 12 bases aligning to TRBD2. The CDR3 covers 16 residues. Germline loops: CDR1 SGHAT, CDR2 FQNNGV. The V and J ends lost 5 bases and 2 bases, in that order; junction bases with no gene match: 7. The CDR3 loop is CASSERLAGETYEQYF. The CDR3 DNA sequence: TGTGCCAGCAGCGAACGACTAGCGGGGGAAACCTACGAGCAGTACTTC.

This clonotype was detected a few times. The chain employs TRBV6-5 and TRBJ1-5; D is undetermined. The CDR3 length is 13 residues. V shed 8 bases and J shed 0 bases, with 8 bases lying between them. The germline gives CDR1 MNHEY, CDR2 SVGAGI. The CDR3 DNA follows: TGTGCCAGCCGAACAGATAGCAATCAGCCCCAGCATTTT. Amino acid sequence: CASRTDSNQPQHF.

This clonotype was recorded many times. This sequence joins TRBV20-1 and TRBJ1-2; 11 bases map to TRBD1. The CDR3 has 18 amino acids. V trimming: 6 bases; J trimming: 4 bases; junction bases outside the gene matches: 19. Germline loops: CDR1 DFQATT, CDR2 SNEGSKA (reference sequence). CDR3 bases: TGCAGTGCCAGGAACATACCGGGACAGGGGGGCCTATCCTATGGCTACACCTTC. This translates into CSARNIPGQGGLSYGYTF.

This clonotype has more than one count but fewer than ten. J is TRBJ2-7 and V is TRBV7-9; D is possibly TRBD2 (6 bases). Deletions cut 6 bases from V and 3 bases from J, with 15 bases between. The CDR3 length is 14 residues. The germline CDR1 and CDR2 sequences are SEHNR and FQNEAQ (reference sequence). Here the CDR3 DNA reads TGTGCCAGCAGGCCTCTAGCGCCGAACTACGAGCAGTACTTC. Its translation: CASRPLAPNYEQYF.

This clonotype was seen at least ten times. This chain uses TRBV6-2 or TRBV6-3 with TRBJ2-1; D not resolved. CDR3 length: 12 amino acids. The germline V and J ends were trimmed by 0 bases and 10 bases, with 7 bases remaining between them. The germline V gene encodes CDR1 MNHEY and CDR2 SVGEGT. DNA for the CDR3: TGTGCCAGCAGTTACTCGACTGGGGAGCAGTTCTTC. The encoded protein is CASSYSTGEQFF.

The V call is TRBV4-3, the J call TRBJ1-4; weak D call: TRBD1 (6 bases). Per the germline V gene, CDR1 is LGHNA and CDR2 is YSLEER. The ends were cut back, 4 bases at V and 6 bases at J, with 15 bases in the middle. The CDR3 consists of 15 residues. The CDR3 sequence is CASSPAWGGDEKLFF. CDR3 DNA: TGCGCCAGCAGCCCCGCATGGGGGGGCGATGAAAAACTGTTTTTT.

The genes are TRBV7-9 and TRBJ2-1, with D tentatively TRBD1 (5 bases). Per germline, CDR1 SEHNR and CDR2 FQNEAQ (reference sequence). CDR3 length equals 15 residues. Trimming removed 6 bases from V and 12 bases from J, with 24 bases in between. CDR3 DNA sequence: TGTGCCAGCAGTATAACCTTGGGTCCCCAAAGGGGGCAGTTCTTC. Residues: CASSITLGPQRGQFF.

This clonotype was counted many times. This chain uses TRBV9 with TRBJ1-1, with 10 bases lining up with TRBD1. From germline, CDR1 is SGDLS and CDR2 YYNGEE. J was trimmed by 5 bases and V by 0 bases; bases with no gene match: 7. This CDR3 has 16 residues. This CDR3 reads CASSVAGTGVLTEAFF. DNA for the CDR3: TGTGCCAGCAGCGTAGCCGGGACAGGGGTTTTGACTGAAGCTTTCTTT. The variable domain in full, with the rest retrieved from reference TRBV9 and TRBJ1-1, is DSGVTQTPKHLITATGQRVTLRCSPRSGDLSVYWYQQSLDQGLQFLIQYYNGEERAKGNILERFSAQQFPDLHSELNLSSLELGDSALYFCASSVAGTGVLTEAFFGQGTRLTVV.

This chain joins TRBV28 and TRBJ2-2, with 9 bases aligning to TRBD1. Germline loops: CDR1 MDHEN, CDR2 SYDVKM. The CDR3 is 16 residues long. The junction had 2 bases not matched to a gene; V was cut back by 2 bases and J by 1 base. This CDR3 reads CASSLLDRGNTGELFF. CDR3 nucleotide sequence: TGTGCCAGCAGTTTACTGGACAGGGGGAACACCGGGGAGCTGTTTTTT.

This clonotype was counted at least ten times. The chain couples TRBV19 to TRBJ2-7; 8 bases map to TRBD2. Unmatched junction bases numbered 2, after V lost 4 bases and J lost 3 bases. This CDR3 comprises 13 residues. Germline V CDR1 and CDR2: LNHDA, SQIVND (reference sequence). The CDR3 protein is CASSRLARYEQYF. The CDR3 region has the DNA TGTGCCAGTAGTAGACTAGCGCGCTACGAGCAGTACTTC.

The rearrangement links TRBV20-1 to TRBJ2-1; no reliable D call. V gave up 1 base and J gave up 7 bases, with 20 bases separating them. There are 16 residues in the CDR3. Germline V lookup: CDR1 DFQATT, CDR2 SNEGSKA (reference sequence). CDR3 region: CSARGALGPFGNEQFF. The CDR3 DNA is TGCAGTGCTAGAGGTGCTCTAGGCCCTTTTGGTAATGAGCAGTTCTTC.

This clonotype was counted ten times or more. The chain employs TRBV6-2 or TRBV6-3 and TRBJ1-5; tentative D call: TRBD1 (6 bases). Germline lookup yields CDR1 MNHEY and CDR2 SVGEGT. V shed 1 base and J shed 0 bases, with 7 bases lying between them. CDR3 size: 15 residues. CDR3 DNA sequence: TGTGCCAGCAGTTACTGGACAGCTAGCAATCAGCCCCAGCATTTT. Protein sequence: CASSYWTASNQPQHF.

This clonotype has at least ten counts. V gene TRBV15 combines with J gene TRBJ1-2, with 9 positions matching TRBD1. J was trimmed by 6 bases and V by 3 bases; bases with no gene match: 2. Germline V gene data show CDR1 as LNHNV and CDR2 as YYDKDF (reference sequence). The CDR3 extends over 13 amino acids. This CDR3 is CATSSTGGDGYTF. The CDR3 bases are TGTGCCACCAGCAGTACAGGGGGCGATGGCTACACCTTC.

Only a few counts were recorded for this clonotype. The chain has TRBV7-6 and TRBJ2-7; tentatively, D is TRBD2 (6 bases). V dropped 5 bases and J dropped 4 bases, with 21 bases sitting between them. Germline V gene lookup returns CDR1 SGHVS and CDR2 FNYEAQ. This CDR3 has 16 amino acids. The CDR3: CASSPSRGTDRYEQYF. The CDR3 DNA follows: TGTGCCAGCAGCCCCTCCCGGGGGACGGATCGGTACGAGCAGTACTTC.

Ten or more counts support this clonotype. This chain uses TRBV2 with TRBJ2-1; 9 nucleotides line up with TRBD1. V trimming: 0 bases; J trimming: 6 bases; junction bases outside the gene matches: 6. Germline CDR1 SNHLY, CDR2 FYNNEI. CDR3 length equals 16 residues. CDR3 DNA sequence: TGTGCCAGCAGTGAAGCCGGGACAGGGATTGCCAATGAGCAGTTCTTC. It codes for CASSEAGTGIANEQFF.

The rearrangement joins TRBV9 to TRBJ1-1; no definite D call. Germline lookup yields CDR1 SGDLS and CDR2 YYNGEE. Trimming took off 3 bases at V and 8 bases at J, with 17 bases between the two ends. The CDR3 is 14 residues long. The CDR3 sequence is CASSADDWAREAFF. The CDR3 DNA is TGTGCCAGCAGCGCCGACGATTGGGCGAGGGAAGCTTTCTTT.

This clonotype was observed many times. The chain recombines TRBV4-2 with TRBJ2-3; 10 bases match TRBD1. CDR3 length: 17 amino acids. Germline loops: CDR1 LGHNA, CDR2 YNFKEQ. Trimming cost V 0 bases and J 5 bases; bases outside gene matches: 8. CDR3 sequence: CASSQEVGTGEVDTQYF. The CDR3 DNA reads as TGTGCCAGCAGCCAAGAAGTCGGGACAGGGGAAGTAGATACGCAGTATTTT.

J is TRBJ2-7 and V is TRBV25-1; D call uncertain. The CDR3 totals 13 residues. Germline CDR1 MGHDK, CDR2 SYGVNS. Trimming took off 10 bases at V and 3 bases at J, with 16 bases between the two ends. DNA for the CDR3: TGTGCCACCTCGGAACCCCATAACTACGAGCAGTACTTC. It encodes CATSEPHNYEQYF.

This CDR3 is CSARERASGLNEQFF. DNA of the CDR3: TGCAGTGCTAGAGAACGGGCTTCAGGCCTCAATGAGCAGTTCTTC. The J gene is TRBJ2-1, the V gene TRBV20-1; no clear D gene. The germline CDR1 and CDR2 sequences are DFQATT and SNEGSKA (reference sequence). Trimming took off 0 bases at V and 6 bases at J, with 15 bases between the two ends. The CDR3 has 15 residues.